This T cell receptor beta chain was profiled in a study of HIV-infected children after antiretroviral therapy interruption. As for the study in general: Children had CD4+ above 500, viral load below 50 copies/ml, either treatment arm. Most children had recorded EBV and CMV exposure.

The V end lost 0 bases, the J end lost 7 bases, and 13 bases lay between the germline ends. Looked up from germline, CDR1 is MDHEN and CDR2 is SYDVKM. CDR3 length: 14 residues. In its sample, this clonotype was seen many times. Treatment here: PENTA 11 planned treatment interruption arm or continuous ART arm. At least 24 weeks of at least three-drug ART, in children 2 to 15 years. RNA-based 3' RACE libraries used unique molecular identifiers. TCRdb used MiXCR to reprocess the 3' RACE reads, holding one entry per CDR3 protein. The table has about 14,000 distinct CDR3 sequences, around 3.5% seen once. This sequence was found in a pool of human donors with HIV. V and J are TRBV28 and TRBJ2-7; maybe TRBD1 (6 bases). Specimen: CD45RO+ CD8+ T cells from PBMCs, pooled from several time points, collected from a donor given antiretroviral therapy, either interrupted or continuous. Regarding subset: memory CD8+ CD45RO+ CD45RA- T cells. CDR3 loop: CASSLWDSFREQYF. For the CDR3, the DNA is TGTGCCAGCAGTTTATGGGACAGCTTTAGGGAGCAGTACTTC.